This TCR beta chain was sequenced in a study of T-cell memory formation after mild COVID-19. Points from the study as a whole: Day 15 to 85 contracting clones showed balanced CD4/CD8; day 15 to 37 expanders favored CD4+. For second-wave clones that peaked at day 37, SARS-CoV-2 specificity went unverified.

Germline CDR1 is MGHRA and CDR2 is YSYEKL. V was pared by 3 bases and J by 0 bases, with 17 bases between. This CDR3 has 17 residues. TCRdb fed the 5' RACE reads into MiXCR, producing one record per CDR3 protein. This table holds hundreds of thousands of distinct CDR3 sequences, approximately 24% found once. About this clonotype itself: As yet, its antigen is unknown.

The rearrangement joins TRBV4-1 to TRBJ1-1, with D maybe TRBD1 (5 bases). The clonotype originates from an adult woman who had mild COVID-19 (a few samples of this study predate the infection). Cell type and time point are not known. Sequencing was done on a sample of PBMCs or a T cell subset sorted from them (not recorded which). CDR3 amino acids: CASSQKALGHVNTEAFF. The CDR3 nucleotides read TGCGCCAGCAGCCAGAAAGCGCTTGGACACGTGAACACTGAAGCTTTCTTT.